The 8 T cell receptor beta chains below were found in one sample sequenced in a study of blood T cell repertoires in COVID-19. TCRdb's copy holds only in-frame clones and misses some; the assay was immunoSEQ multiplex PCR. The table has around 94,000 clones, roughly 89% seen once. Sequencing was performed on peripheral blood. The receptors stem from a woman aged 50 to 65 with COVID-19, enrolled during active disease.

This sequence joins TRBV3-1 (or the pseudogene TRBV3-2) and TRBJ1-3, with TRBD1 matching 8 bases. The ends lost 0 bases at V and 4 bases at J; junction bases unmatched: 2. Germline V gene lookup returns CDR1 LGHDT and CDR2 YNNKEL (reference sequence). The CDR3 consists of 15 residues. CDR3 sequence: CASSQDRGPGNTIYF. DNA for the CDR3: TGTGCCAGCAGCCAAGACAGGGGGCCCGGAAACACCATATATTTT.

A single count supports this clone. V is TRBV7-6 and J is TRBJ2-7; 10 nucleotides match TRBD1. Trimming at V came to 5 bases and at J to 2 bases, leaving 9 bases not matched to a gene. The CDR3 totals 16 residues. The germline V gene has CDR1 SGHVS and CDR2 FNYEAQ. DNA for the CDR3: TGTGCCAGCAGCCGTGGATTGGGACAGGGGACCTACGAGCAGTACTTC. It translates to CASSRGLGQGTYEQYF.

The V call is TRBV19, the J call TRBJ2-3, with D unclear. V lost 4 bases, J lost 4 bases, and 6 bases lay in between. Germline V gene sequence: CDR1 LNHDA, CDR2 SQIVND (reference sequence). The CDR3 has 12 amino acids. CDR3 region: CASSTKSDTQYF. CDR3 bases: TGTGCCAGTAGTACCAAATCAGATACGCAGTATTTT.

This clone was counted only a few times. The chain employs TRBV6-1 and TRBJ2-7, with TRBD1 matching over 7 bases. Germline values: CDR1 MNHNS, CDR2 SASEGT. After removal of 3 bases from V and 3 bases from J, the junction contained 2 bases not matched to a gene. The CDR3 extends over 13 amino acids. CDR3 bases: TGTGCCAGCAGTGAGGGGACAGTCTACGAGCAGTACGTC. It is translated as CASSEGTVYEQYV.

The chain is built from TRBV9 and TRBJ2-6; D unclear. The length of the CDR3 is 16 residues. Looked up from germline, CDR1 is SGDLS and CDR2 is YYNGEE. The V gene lost 1 base and the J gene lost 0 bases, with 8 bases spanning the gap. DNA for the CDR3: TGTGCCAGCAGCGTAACCCAGTTCTCTGGGGCCAACGTCCTGACTTTC. Amino acids: CASSVTQFSGANVLTF. Filled out from reference TRBV9 and TRBJ2-6, the complete variable domain reads DSGVTQTPKHLITATGQRVTLRCSPRSGDLSVYWYQQSLDQGLQFLIQYYNGEERAKGNILERFSAQQFPDLHSELNLSSLELGDSALYFCASSVTQFSGANVLTFGAGSRLTVL.

The chain combines TRBV3-1 (or the pseudogene TRBV3-2) with TRBJ2-2; D ambiguous. Trimming took 4 bases from V and 9 from J, leaving 15 bases between them. The CDR3 extends over 14 amino acids. Germline V gives CDR1 LGHDT, CDR2 YNNKEL (reference sequence). CDR3 nucleotide sequence: TGTGCCAGCAGCCTTGGTTTGGCCGTTCGGGAGCTGTTTTTT. Protein product: CASSLGLAVRELFF.

This chain links TRBV7-2 with TRBJ2-4; D may be TRBD1 (7 bases). The CDR3 has 14 residues. The ends were cut back, 5 bases at V and 5 bases at J, with 13 bases in the middle. CDR1 is SGHTA, CDR2 FQGNSA, per germline. In nucleotides, the CDR3 is TGTGCCAGCAGCCTTTCCAGGGGGGAAAACATTCAGTACTTC. Residues: CASSLSRGENIQYF.

V and J are TRBV5-1 and TRBJ2-7; TRBD1 agrees at 8 bases. The V gene end was trimmed by 3 bases and the J gene end by 9 bases; junction bases not matched to a gene: 2. The CDR3 runs 11 residues. Germline V CDR1 and CDR2: SGHRS, YFSETQ. CDR3 loop: CASSSGQGQYF. CDR3 bases: TGCGCCAGCAGCTCCGGACAGGGGCAGTACTTC.